This T cell receptor (beta chain) was retrieved from a study of blood T cell repertoires in COVID-19. Background on the study: The study drew acute and convalescent COVID-19 samples from the United States, Italy and Spain.

The length of the CDR3 is 13 residues. V was cut by 7 bases and J by 2 bases, with 9 bases left in between. In terms of age and location, participants ranged from roughly 18 to 90 years and lived in about two dozen US areas. In assigning cohorts, the study relied on participant-reported clinical history. This clone was counted between two and nine times. In the study's own analysis: Nucleated cell counts were estimated from reference gene primer amplification. Sequenced by immunoSEQ multiplex PCR; TCRdb stores in-frame clones only, minus some. V and J calls plus clone size are reproduced from that table; the DNA served to infer D and trimming. The profile shows 400,000 or so clones, roughly 88% of them singletons.

The chain joins TRBV12-3 or TRBV12-4 to TRBJ2-1, with a weak D call TRBD1 (5 bases). This sequence was found in a woman in her thirties or forties with acute COVID-19. Source material: PBMCs or T cells enriched from blood (not recorded which). The CDR3: CASMPTAYNEQFF. DNA for the CDR3: TGTGCCAGCATGCCGACAGCCTACAATGAGCAGTTCTTC.